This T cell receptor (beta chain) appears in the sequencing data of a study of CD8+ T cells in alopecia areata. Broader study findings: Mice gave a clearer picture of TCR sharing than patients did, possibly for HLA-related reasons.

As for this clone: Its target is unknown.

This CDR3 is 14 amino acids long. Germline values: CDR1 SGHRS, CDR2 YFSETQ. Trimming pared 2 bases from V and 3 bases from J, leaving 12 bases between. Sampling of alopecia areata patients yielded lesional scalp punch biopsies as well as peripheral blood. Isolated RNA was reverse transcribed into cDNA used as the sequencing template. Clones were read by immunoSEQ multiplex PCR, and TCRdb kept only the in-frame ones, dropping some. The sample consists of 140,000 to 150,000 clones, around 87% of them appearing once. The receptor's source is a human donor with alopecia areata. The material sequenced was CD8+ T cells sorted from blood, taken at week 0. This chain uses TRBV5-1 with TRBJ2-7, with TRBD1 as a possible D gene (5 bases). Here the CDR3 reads CASSFRVGDYEQYF. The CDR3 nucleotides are TGCGCCAGCAGCTTCAGGGTCGGAGACTACGAGCAGTACTTC.